This T cell receptor (beta chain) was identified in a study of beta chain features in type 1 diabetes. All of the isolated RNA was reverse transcribed, so expressed TCRB transcripts were sequenced. The data were produced by immunoSEQ multiplex PCR, yet TCRdb's version contains in-frame clones alone and is incomplete. The repertoire consists of about 170,000 clones, with roughly 8% occurring once and the leading ten covering about 0.9%. General study results and limits: Within each of all four CD4+ subsets, Type 1 diabetes patients had TCRB CDR3s that were moderately but significantly shorter.

CDR1 and CDR2 from the germline V gene are SGDLS and YYNGEE. V was cut by 1 base and J by 0 bases, with 13 bases left in between. This CDR3 comprises 16 residues. This clone came up a few times. The antigen remains unidentified. The J gene is TRBJ1-1, the V gene TRBV9; no clear D gene. This clonotype originated in a middle-aged woman with type 1 diabetes. Sequencing input: central memory CD4+ T cells from blood. The CDR3 is CASSVSPVQMNTEAFF. CDR3 sequence (DNA): TGTGCCAGCAGCGTATCACCGGTTCAAATGAACACTGAAGCTTTCTTT.